This passage covers 31 T cell receptor beta chains from one sample sequenced in a study of human T cells and chemical hapten exposure. TCRdb fed the RACE reads into MiXCR, producing one record per CDR3 protein. Seen here are 180,000 or so distinct CDR3 sequences, more than 14% observed once, and the top ten hold 1.7%. As for time point: patch test 1, 2 weeks after DPC sensitization. Described treatment: therapeutic diphenylcyclopropenone sensitization with weekly scalp DPC. This sample comprised whole blood, obtained in connection with sensitization to the hapten diphenylcyclopropenone (DPC). The source is a woman in her twenties or thirties with alopecia areata. Some clones in this sample may be carry-over from other donors' samples.

V is TRBV28 and J is TRBJ1-3; D gene uncertain. V was trimmed by 8 bases and J by 4 bases, leaving 3 bases between them. The V gene's germline CDR1 is MDHEN and CDR2 SYDVKM. The CDR3 spans 10 residues. CDR3 amino acids: CASEGNTIYF. The CDR3 DNA sequence: TGTGCCAGCGAGGGAAACACCATATATTTT.

The chain has TRBV9 and TRBJ1-3; possibly TRBD1 for D (6 bases). CDR1 and CDR2 (germline): SGDLS, YYNGEE. The V end lost 3 bases, the J end lost 0 bases, and 10 bases lay between the germline ends. The CDR3 extends over 15 amino acids. The CDR3 spells CASSGGTYSGNTIYF. CDR3 nucleotide sequence: TGTGCCAGCAGCGGCGGGACATACTCTGGAAACACCATATATTTT.

The V gene is TRBV5-1, the J gene TRBJ2-1, with 7 bases matching TRBD1. Germline V gene sequence: CDR1 SGHRS, CDR2 YFSETQ. V lost 5 bases to trimming and J lost 0 bases; unmatched junction nucleotides: 11. The CDR3 has 17 amino acids. The CDR3 sequence: CASRSTGAVSSYNEQFF. Written as DNA, the CDR3 is TGCGCCAGCAGAAGTACAGGGGCCGTTAGCTCCTACAATGAGCAGTTCTTC. The full variable domain, with the rest looked up from reference TRBV5-1 and TRBJ2-1, is KAGVTQTPRYLIKTRGQQVTLSCSPISGHRSVSWYQQTPGQGLQFLFEYFSETQRNKGNFPGRFSGRQFSNSRSEMNVSTLELGDSALYLCASRSTGAVSSYNEQFFGPGTRLTVL.

This clonotype showed up many times. J is TRBJ2-3 and V is TRBV6-5; D uncertain. Per the germline V gene, CDR1 is MNHEY and CDR2 is SVGAGI. The V gene lost 0 bases and the J gene lost 3 bases, with 13 bases spanning the gap. The CDR3 contains 16 residues. Written as DNA, the CDR3 is TGTGCCAGCAGTTACTCATTTTCTAGTGGAACAGATACGCAGTATTTT. Protein sequence: CASSYSFSSGTDTQYF.

V usage is TRBV11-2 and J usage is TRBJ2-5; TRBD2 agrees at 14 bases. This CDR3 has 17 residues. Germline values: CDR1 SGHAT, CDR2 FQNNGV. V lost 1 base to trimming and J lost 1 base; unmatched junction nucleotides: 2. The CDR3 here is CASSLAGTSGGQETQYF. The CDR3 coding sequence is TGTGCCAGCAGCTTAGCGGGGACTAGCGGGGGCCAAGAGACCCAGTACTTC.

The chain uses TRBV5-4 and TRBJ2-1; D uncertain. Trimming shortened V by 1 base and J by 8 bases, and 4 bases separated the two germline ends. From germline, CDR1 is SGHNT and CDR2 YYREEE (reference sequence). The CDR3 is made up of 11 amino acids. CDR3 in amino acids: CASSLSDEQFF. Here the CDR3 DNA reads TGTGCCAGCAGCTTGTCCGATGAGCAGTTCTTC.

The table lists this clonotype with a few counts. The chain has TRBV2 and TRBJ1-6; possible D gene TRBD1, 5 bases. Trimming cost V 5 bases and J 2 bases, with 7 bases left between them. This CDR3 is built from 14 residues. The germline CDR1 and CDR2 sequences are SNHLY and FYNNEI. The CDR3 reads CASSPTAYNSPLHF. DNA for the CDR3: TGTGCCAGCAGTCCGACAGCCTATAATTCACCCCTCCACTTT.

This clonotype was seen more than once but under ten times. The rearrangement joins TRBV7-2 to TRBJ1-1; the match to TRBD1 covers 7 bases. This CDR3 is built from 13 residues. Germline CDR1 is SGHTA and CDR2 is FQGNSA. V trimming: 5 bases; J trimming: 3 bases; junction bases outside the gene matches: 3. CDR3: CASSITGDTEAFF. The CDR3 DNA follows: TGTGCCAGCAGCATAACAGGGGACACTGAAGCTTTCTTT. Complete variable domain (other parts from reference TRBV7-2 and TRBJ1-1): GAGVSQSPSNKVTEKGKDVELRCDPISGHTALYWYRQSLGQGLEFLIYFQGNSAPDKSGLPSDRFSAERTGGSVSTLTIQRTQQEDSAVYLCASSITGDTEAFFGQGTRLTVV.

The genes are TRBV12-3 or TRBV12-4 and TRBJ2-2, with D unresolved. Trimming pared 8 bases from V and 0 bases from J, leaving 7 bases between. The CDR3 is 13 residues long. This CDR3 reads CASFYANTGELFF. The CDR3 DNA is TGTGCCAGCTTTTACGCGAACACCGGGGAGCTGTTTTTT.

This clonotype has ten or more counts. The chain carries TRBV7-6 and TRBJ1-1; no firm D call. The V end was cut by 1 base, the J end by 3 bases, with 12 bases between. The CDR3 sequence is 15 residues long. CDR1 and CDR2 from the germline V gene are SGHVS and FNYEAQ. The DNA for the CDR3 is TGTGCCAGCAGCTTAGGGTCACCGGTCCACACTGAAGCTTTCTTT. Amino acid sequence: CASSLGSPVHTEAFF.

The V and J genes are TRBV5-5 and TRBJ2-3, with 10 bases aligning to TRBD2. Losses at the gene ends were 3 bases for V and 2 bases for J; bases not matched to a gene: 6. This CDR3 has 16 amino acids. Germline V lookup: CDR1 SGHKS, CDR2 YYEKEE (reference sequence). The CDR3, as DNA: TGTGCCAGCAGCTGGACTAGCGGACCTTTCACAGATACGCAGTATTTT. Its protein product is CASSWTSGPFTDTQYF.

This chain uses TRBV2 with TRBJ1-6, with D possibly matching TRBD1 (6 bases). This CDR3 comprises 14 residues. The germline V gene has CDR1 SNHLY and CDR2 FYNNEI. V was pared by 1 base and J by 10 bases, with 11 bases between. The CDR3 sequence is CASSEVGGRSPLHF. The CDR3 bases are TGTGCCAGCAGTGAAGTGGGGGGGCGGTCACCCCTCCACTTT.

This clonotype was seen ten or more times. The chain combines TRBV7-2 with TRBJ1-4; no definite D call. Germline-derived CDR1 and CDR2 are SGHTA and FQGNSA. The CDR3 runs 14 residues. Trimming left V 1 base short and J 4 bases short, with 7 bases between. CDR3 sequence (DNA): TGTGCCAGCAGCTTAGGAGGTGGTAATGAAAAACTGTTTTTT. Translation gives CASSLGGGNEKLFF.

This clonotype was picked up a small number of times. The chain recombines TRBV7-6 with TRBJ2-1, with 9 bases matching TRBD2. This CDR3 comprises 16 residues. Per the germline V gene, CDR1 is SGHVS and CDR2 is FNYEAQ. Germline trimming cut 2 bases from V and 7 bases from J; bases unmatched to any gene: 9. The CDR3 loop reads CASSLFQASGRNEQFF. The CDR3 bases are TGTGCCAGCAGCTTATTTCAGGCCAGCGGGAGGAATGAGCAGTTCTTC. Full variable domain (rest looked up from reference TRBV7-6 and TRBJ2-1): GAGVSQSPRYKVTKRGQDVALRCDPISGHVSLYWYRQALGQGPEFLTYFNYEAQQDKSGLPNDRFSAERPEGSISTLTIQRTEQRDSAMYRCASSLFQASGRNEQFFGPGTRLTVL.

This clonotype was picked up many times. The V and J genes are TRBV20-1 and TRBJ2-7; D possibly corresponds to TRBD2 (6 bases). V was shortened by 5 bases and J by 0 bases, with 14 bases between the two germline ends. Germline CDR1 reads DFQATT; CDR2 reads SNEGSKA (reference sequence). This CDR3 is built from 14 residues. The CDR3 sequence: CSAGLLESSYEQYF. The CDR3 DNA sequence: TGCAGTGCTGGACTACTGGAAAGCTCCTACGAGCAGTACTTC.

The gene calls are TRBV5-4 and TRBJ1-1; D remains ambiguous. The CDR3 length is 15 residues. Trimming removed 0 bases from V and 1 base from J, with 10 bases in between. Germline V gives CDR1 SGHNT, CDR2 YYREEE (reference sequence). CDR3 nucleotide sequence: TGTGCCAGCAGCTTGGTACAGTCCTCGAACACTGAAGCTTTCTTT. This codes for CASSLVQSSNTEAFF. Drawing the rest from reference TRBV5-4 and TRBJ1-1, the complete variable domain is ETGVTQSPTHLIKTRGQQVTLRCSSQSGHNTVSWYQQALGQGPQFIFQYYREEENGRGNFPPRFSGLQFPNYSSELNVNALELDDSALYLCASSLVQSSNTEAFFGQGTRLTVV.

This clonotype was observed a handful of times. The rearrangement joins TRBV29-1 to TRBJ2-3; D is unresolved. Trimming pared 6 bases from V and 0 bases from J, leaving 16 bases between. This CDR3 region has 15 residues. Germline CDR1 SQVTM, CDR2 ANQGSEA. The CDR3 reads CSVLRSGGSTDTQYF. DNA of the CDR3: TGCAGCGTCCTTCGGTCAGGCGGTAGCACAGATACGCAGTATTTT.

This clonotype was counted between two and nine times. Germline and junction disagree at one end, which may indicate a read error. The chain employs TRBV3-1 and TRBJ2-1; 7 bases agree with TRBD2. The CDR3 covers 16 residues. CDR1 is LGHDT and CDR2 is YNNKEL in the germline V gene (reference sequence). CDR3 in amino acids: CASSQVVAGVLNEQFF. The CDR3 nucleotides read TGTGCCAGCAGTCAAGTGGTGGCGGGGGTACTCAATGAGCAGTTCTTC.

This clonotype was seen many times. The genes are TRBV4-2 and TRBJ1-5; 11 bases are a match to TRBD1. Germline CDR1 reads LGHNA; CDR2 reads YNFKEQ. V shed 2 bases and J 9 bases; nucleotides not matched to a gene: 6. The CDR3 is made up of 15 amino acids. The CDR3 reads CASSQLDRGLGPQHF. Here the CDR3 DNA reads TGTGCCAGCAGCCAATTGGACAGGGGGCTTGGGCCCCAGCATTTT.

This clonotype occurred a few times. CDR3 amino acids: CASSLYKDYQPQHF. CDR3 DNA: TGTGCCAGCAGCTTGTACAAGGACTATCAGCCCCAGCATTTT. This rearrangement joins TRBV7-2 to TRBJ1-5; no clear D gene. The CDR3 loop spans 14 amino acids. V gave up 3 bases and J gave up 5 bases, with 11 bases separating them. Germline V gene sequence: CDR1 SGHTA, CDR2 FQGNSA.

The rearrangement links TRBV10-1 to TRBJ2-7; TRBD2 agrees at 15 bases. The junction had 8 bases not matched to a gene; V was cut back by 4 bases and J by 7 bases. Germline V gene sequence: CDR1 WNHNN, CDR2 SYGVQD (reference sequence). The CDR3 loop spans 16 amino acids. This CDR3 is CASSVSGLAGGGEQYF. In DNA form, the CDR3 reads TGCGCCAGCAGTGTATCGGGACTAGCGGGAGGAGGTGAGCAGTACTTC.

The chain links TRBV4-1 to TRBJ1-2; the match to TRBD1 covers 10 bases. The CDR3 is made up of 17 amino acids. V gave up 5 bases and J gave up 2 bases; unmatched junction bases: 11. Germline CDR1 is MGHRA and CDR2 is YSYEKL. The CDR3 region is CASSYRDRGAGNYGYTF. The CDR3 region has the DNA TGCGCCAGCAGCTACCGGGACAGGGGAGCTGGGAACTATGGCTACACCTTC.

This clonotype came up many times. The CDR3 reads CASSPGGIVEQFF. The CDR3 DNA follows: TGTGCCAGCAGCCCCGGCGGGATTGTTGAGCAGTTCTTC. The chain employs TRBV2 and TRBJ2-1, with D possibly being TRBD2 (6 bases). Per germline, CDR1 SNHLY and CDR2 FYNNEI. The V gene lost 6 bases and the J gene lost 9 bases, with 15 bases spanning the gap. This CDR3 contains 13 residues. The full variable domain, with the rest looked up from reference TRBV2 and TRBJ2-1, is EPEVTQTPSHQVTQMGQEVILRCVPISNHLYFYWYRQILGQKVEFLVSFYNNEISEKSEIFDDQFSVERPDGSNFTLKIRSTKLEDSAMYFCASSPGGIVEQFFGPGTRLTVL.

The chain employs TRBV7-8 and TRBJ2-7; D might be TRBD2 (5 bases). This CDR3 comprises 15 residues. With 2 bases removed from V and 6 bases from J, the gap between germline ends came to 17 bases. Germline V lookup: CDR1 SGHVS, CDR2 FQNEAQ. CDR3 sequence: CASSLKEVGSREQYF. The CDR3, as DNA: TGTGCCAGCAGCTTAAAGGAAGTAGGGAGCCGCGAGCAGTACTTC.

Only a few counts were recorded for this clonotype. The chain is built from TRBV6-6 and TRBJ2-7, with D perhaps matching TRBD2 (6 bases). Trimming left V 7 bases short and J 3 bases short, with 19 bases between. Germline-derived CDR1 and CDR2 are MNHNY and SVGAGI (reference sequence). There are 15 residues in the CDR3. The CDR3 nucleotides read TGTGCCAGCACCAATTCGCGGAGGGCGGACTACGAGCAGTACTTC. Residues: CASTNSRRADYEQYF.

This clonotype was seen a handful of times. The CDR3 DNA reads TGTGCCAGCAGCGACGAAAAACTGTTTTTT. Translated, it gives CASSDEKLFF. This sequence joins TRBV2 and TRBJ1-4; unclear D gene. The CDR3 extends over 10 amino acids. Germline CDR1 is SNHLY and CDR2 is FYNNEI. Trimming took off 6 bases at V and 8 bases at J, with 4 bases between the two ends. Full variable domain (missing parts from reference TRBV2 and TRBJ1-4): EPEVTQTPSHQVTQMGQEVILRCVPISNHLYFYWYRQILGQKVEFLVSFYNNEISEKSEIFDDQFSVERPDGSNFTLKIRSTKLEDSAMYFCASSDEKLFFGSGTQLSVL.

Only a few counts were recorded for this clonotype. The chain is built from TRBV7-2 and TRBJ2-1, with D possibly TRBD2 on 6 matching bases. Germline V gene lookup returns CDR1 SGHTA and CDR2 FQGNSA. The CDR3 spans 15 residues. With 4 bases removed from V and 0 bases from J, the gap between germline ends came to 10 bases. CDR3 in DNA: TGTGCCAGCAGCTACGGGGGTCCCTCCTACAATGAGCAGTTCTTC. Translated: CASSYGGPSYNEQFF.

CDR3 DNA sequence: TGTGCCAGCAAACGGCAGGGGGGAAGCACTGAAGCTTTCTTT. Translating it yields CASKRQGGSTEAFF. The J gene is TRBJ1-1, the V gene TRBV12-3 or TRBV12-4, with 7 positions matching TRBD1. The V and J ends lost 7 bases and 4 bases, in that order; junction bases with no gene match: 9. The CDR3 contains 14 residues.

This clonotype has a count of ten or more. This chain connects TRBV7-2 to TRBJ2-7; 7 nucleotides agree with TRBD1. Germline assignment: CDR1 SGHTA and CDR2 FQGNSA. J was trimmed by 3 bases and V by 5 bases; bases with no gene match: 10. The CDR3 is 15 residues long. The CDR3 DNA follows: TGTGCCAGCAGCGTAACAGGGGAAAGAAGCTACGAGCAGTACTTC. Protein sequence: CASSVTGERSYEQYF. Full variable domain (remainder filled in from reference TRBV7-2 and TRBJ2-7): GAGVSQSPSNKVTEKGKDVELRCDPISGHTALYWYRQSLGQGLEFLIYFQGNSAPDKSGLPSDRFSAERTGGSVSTLTIQRTQQEDSAVYLCASSVTGERSYEQYFGPGTRLTVT.

The sample holds many counts of this clonotype. The V call is TRBV18, the J call TRBJ2-1; D remains ambiguous. Germline CDR1 and CDR2: KGHSH and LQKENI. V was trimmed by 6 bases and J by 3 bases, leaving 9 bases between them. The CDR3 runs to 13 residues. The CDR3 DNA follows: TGTGCCAGCTCCCTCGACCACTACAATGAGCAGTTCTTC. It translates to CASSLDHYNEQFF.

The chain is built from TRBV19 and TRBJ2-7; D remains unclear. The germline gives CDR1 LNHDA, CDR2 SQIVND (reference sequence). V lost 10 bases, J lost 2 bases, and 18 bases lay in between. There are 14 residues in the CDR3. CDR3 nucleotides: TGTGCCACCTCAAGCGACCCATTCACCTACGAGCAGTACTTC. This translates into CATSSDPFTYEQYF.